This T cell receptor beta chain was obtained from a study of CD8+ T cells in alopecia areata. As for the study in general: Treated patients were given 5 to 10 mg oral tofacitinib twice daily. Study outcomes and limitations: As there was one nonresponder, how baseline CD8+ expansion relates to response remains uncertain.

The V gene's germline CDR1 is PRHDT and CDR2 FYEKMQ (reference sequence). V lost 2 bases, J lost 3 bases, and 12 bases lay in between. The CDR3 consists of 15 residues. In regard to this clone: Its target is not known.

The treatment: oral pan-JAK inhibitor, 5-10 mg twice daily. As part of sample collection, lesional scalp punch biopsies and peripheral blood were taken from alopecia areata patients. CD4+ and CD8+ T cells were sorted from PBMCs stained for CD3, CD4 and CD8. Following RNA extraction, reverse transcription yielded cDNA that acted as the sequencing template. TCRdb's copy holds only in-frame clones and misses some; the assay was immunoSEQ multiplex PCR. Among about 270,000 clones, around three fifths were seen once, and the ten largest hold more than 0.85%. The V and J genes are TRBV13 and TRBJ2-3, with D possibly TRBD1 on 6 matching bases. The clonotype was recovered from a human donor with alopecia areata. Sample: CD4+ T cells sorted from blood, taken around week 54, from a patient treated with tofacitinib. This chain's CDR3 is CASSLLGGWTDTQYF. The CDR3 DNA sequence: TGTGCCAGCAGCTTATTAGGGGGATGGACAGATACGCAGTATTTT.